Only one count was recorded for the clone carrying this T cell receptor (beta chain). The CDR3 has 14 residues. Germline loops: CDR1 MNHNY, CDR2 SVGAGI (reference sequence). With 4 bases clipped from V and 6 bases from J, the junction kept 4 bases outside the gene matches. Clones were read by immunoSEQ multiplex PCR, and TCRdb kept only the in-frame ones, dropping some. The repertoire holds around 30,000 clones, with 94% as singletons. The data are from a study of control samples from healthy donors and cancer patients. V gene TRBV6-6 combines with J gene TRBJ1-5; 9 bases are a match to TRBD1. This clonotype originated in a man in his fifties or sixties in good health. Material for sequencing was blood. The CDR3 region has the DNA TGTGCCAGCAGTTCCGGACAGGGGACTCAGCCCCAGCATTTT. As protein: CASSSGQGTQPQHF.